This T cell receptor (beta chain) was documented in a study of blood T cells in healthy people across ages. Study in general: Using template switching, researchers captured about one barcoded beta molecule for each two T cells.

Extraction of total RNA produced a minimum of 5 micrograms from each sample. The CDR3 consists of 16 residues. V was clipped by 0 bases and J by 2 bases, with 13 bases between them. The germline V gene encodes CDR1 LGHDT and CDR2 YNNKEL (reference sequence). Primed by a sample-barcoded 5' primer and a J-beta primer mix, a second PCR proceeded for 7 to 11 cycles. Each of the cDNA molecules was tagged by a template-switch adaptor with 12 random nucleotides. No fewer than 3 million CDR3-containing paired-end reads came from each sample. Each CDR3 protein gets one entry after TCRdb re-called the 5' RACE reads with MiXCR. The table includes 1.4 million to 1.5 million distinct CDR3 sequences, 40% to 50% detected once.

The chain employs TRBV3-1 and TRBJ2-5; D could derive from TRBD1 or TRBD2 (6 bases each). This TCR was sampled from a woman under 30 in good health. Sequencing was carried out using blood. The CDR3 sequence is CASSQDRGAWQETQYF. The DNA for the CDR3 is TGTGCCAGCAGCCAAGATAGGGGGGCATGGCAAGAGACCCAGTACTTC.